The entry below describes one TCR beta chain. CDR3 length: 11 residues. V was cut by 6 bases and J by 3 bases, with 3 bases left in between. Germline assignment: CDR1 ENHRY and CDR2 SYGVKD. The primer mix had 60 Vbeta and 13 Jbeta primers. Sequenced by immunoSEQ multiplex PCR; TCRdb stores in-frame clones only, minus some. Among some 150,000 clones listed, approximately 80% were seen once. The data stem from a study of cytomegalovirus exposure and HLA in healthy donors. This TCR was sampled from a woman aged 30 to 39 in good health and CMV-seropositive. Sequencing was carried out using PBMCs. This rearrangement joins TRBV10-3 to TRBJ2-1; D is undetermined. This chain's CDR3 is CAISSYNEQFF. The CDR3, as DNA: TGTGCCATCAGCAGCTACAATGAGCAGTTCTTC.